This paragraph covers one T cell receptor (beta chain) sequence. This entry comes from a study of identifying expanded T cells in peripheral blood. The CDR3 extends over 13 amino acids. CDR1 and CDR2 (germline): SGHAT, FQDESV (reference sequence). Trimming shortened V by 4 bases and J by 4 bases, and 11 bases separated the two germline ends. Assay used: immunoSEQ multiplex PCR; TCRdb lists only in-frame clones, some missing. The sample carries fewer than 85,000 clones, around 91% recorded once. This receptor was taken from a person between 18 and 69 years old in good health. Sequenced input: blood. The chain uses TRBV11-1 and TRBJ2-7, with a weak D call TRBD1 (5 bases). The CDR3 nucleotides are TGTGCCAGCAGCTCCCCAGACAGTTACGAGCAGTACTTC. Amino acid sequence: CASSSPDSYEQYF.